Presented here are 19 T cell receptor beta chains from one specimen sequenced in a study of T cells in tuberculosis. TCRdb's copy holds only in-frame clones and misses some; the assay was immunoSEQ multiplex PCR. The sample lists under 35,000 clones, approximately 94% occurring once. Sample: PBMCs. These receptors were collected from a donor aged 10-35 years with latent tuberculosis or without tuberculosis infection.

The rearrangement joins TRBV9 to TRBJ2-7, with a weak D call TRBD2 (6 bases). This CDR3 has 14 residues. Germline V lookup: CDR1 SGDLS, CDR2 YYNGEE. V shed 0 bases and J shed 3 bases, with 10 bases lying between them. CDR3 DNA: TGTGCCAGCAGCGTAGACCCGGGGGACTACGAGCAGTACTTC. Its protein is CASSVDPGDYEQYF.

V usage is TRBV5-1 and J usage is TRBJ2-3; D perhaps matches TRBD2 (5 bases). This CDR3 comprises 13 residues. Trimming left V 4 bases short and J 8 bases short, with 14 bases between. Looked up from germline, CDR1 is SGHRS and CDR2 is YFSETQ. The CDR3 DNA reads TGCGCCAGCAGCGTGGGGTCCGGAGGTACGCAGTATTTT. Translation gives CASSVGSGGTQYF.

The chain is built from TRBV6-1 and TRBJ1-1, with 7 bases aligning to TRBD1. The J segment lost 3 bases and the V segment lost 6 bases, leaving 4 bases of the junction unmatched. In germline, CDR1 is MNHNS, CDR2 SASEGT. This CDR3 is 13 amino acids long. The DNA for the CDR3 is TGTGCCAGCAGAACAACAGGGGACACTGAAGCTTTCTTT. Translating it yields CASRTTGDTEAFF.

The chain is built from TRBV7-2 and TRBJ2-1; tentatively, D is TRBD2 (5 bases). V lost 6 bases, J lost 3 bases, and 18 bases lay in between. From germline, CDR1 is SGHTA and CDR2 FQGNSA. This CDR3 spans 16 amino acids. The CDR3 here is CASSLTRLTVYNEQFF. The CDR3 nucleotides are TGTGCCAGCAGTCTAACTAGACTGACGGTCTACAATGAGCAGTTCTTC.

V is TRBV29-1 and J is TRBJ2-2; D may be TRBD2 (7 bases). Trimming pared 7 bases from V and 5 bases from J, leaving 17 bases between. The CDR3 spans 14 residues. The germline V gene has CDR1 SQVTM and CDR2 ANQGSEA. CDR3 sequence reads: CSAVGGEWTGELFF. CDR3 DNA: TGCAGCGCCGTAGGGGGGGAATGGACCGGGGAGCTGTTTTTT.

The gene calls are TRBV4-3 and TRBJ2-7; 9 positions match TRBD1. The ends lost 1 base at V and 3 bases at J; junction bases unmatched: 4. Germline V gene sequence: CDR1 LGHNA, CDR2 YSLEER. This CDR3 is built from 15 residues. The CDR3 sequence is CASSQAGTGNYEQYF. The CDR3 DNA is TGCGCCAGCAGCCAAGCCGGGACAGGGAACTACGAGCAGTACTTC.

This chain links TRBV6-4 with TRBJ1-2; 7 nucleotides agree with TRBD1. CDR1 is MRHNA, CDR2 SNTAGT, per germline. V was clipped by 5 bases and J by 3 bases; unmatched bases: 6. CDR3 length equals 14 residues. In DNA, the CDR3 is TGTGCCAGCAGTTTCTTAGGGGGCGACTATGGCTACACCTTC. This translates into CASSFLGGDYGYTF.

The CDR3 coding sequence is TGTGCCAGCGCAGACTCCCAGGGCACCACCGGGGAGCTGTTTTTT. Translated: CASADSQGTTGELFF. The chain has TRBV18 and TRBJ2-2, with D possibly matching TRBD1 (5 bases). The CDR3 sequence is 15 residues long. Germline V gene lookup returns CDR1 KGHSH and CDR2 LQKENI. The germline V and J ends were trimmed by 8 bases and 4 bases, with 17 bases remaining between them.

The genes are TRBV18 and TRBJ2-3, with a tentative D call TRBD2 (6 bases). The CDR3 runs 14 residues. The germline V gene has CDR1 KGHSH and CDR2 LQKENI. V lost 4 bases to trimming and J lost 9 bases, with 17 bases between them. The CDR3 DNA reads as TGTGCCAGCTCACAAGGGACTTCCACTAGGACGCAGTATTTT. This sequence encodes CASSQGTSTRTQYF.

The CDR3: CASSLAGGLRSGDYGYTF. The CDR3 nucleotides are TGCGCCAGCAGCTTGGCCGGGGGACTCCGAAGCGGGGACTATGGCTACACCTTC. This chain joins TRBV5-1 and TRBJ1-2, with a tentative D call TRBD1 (5 bases). Germline V gene lookup returns CDR1 SGHRS and CDR2 YFSETQ. There are 18 residues in the CDR3. Trimming cost V 0 bases and J 3 bases, with 21 bases left between them.

The chain carries TRBV28 and TRBJ1-1; D is unresolved. The CDR3 spans 11 residues. V was shortened by 11 bases and J by 1 base, with 8 bases between the two germline ends. The germline gives CDR1 MDHEN, CDR2 SYDVKM. The CDR3 DNA follows: TGTGCCGGCCCTGAGAACACTGAAGCTTTCTTT. Translating it yields CAGPENTEAFF.

The rearrangement uses TRBV2 and TRBJ1-2; the match to TRBD1 covers 7 bases. CDR3 length: 14 amino acids. CDR1 SNHLY and CDR2 FYNNEI come from the germline V gene. With 0 bases clipped from V and 3 bases from J, the junction kept 1 base outside the gene matches. CDR3 coding DNA: TGTGCCAGCAGTGAAGCAGGGGGCGACTATGGCTACACCTTC. It specifies CASSEAGGDYGYTF.

The V call is TRBV5-1, the J call TRBJ2-2; 8 bases are a match to TRBD2. Germline CDR1 and CDR2: SGHRS and YFSETQ. J was trimmed by 0 bases and V by 2 bases; bases with no gene match: 0. This CDR3 region has 15 residues. CDR3 residues: CASSLAGANTGELFF. DNA for the CDR3: TGCGCCAGCAGCTTAGCGGGGGCGAACACCGGGGAGCTGTTTTTT. Filled out from reference TRBV5-1 and TRBJ2-2, the complete variable domain reads KAGVTQTPRYLIKTRGQQVTLSCSPISGHRSVSWYQQTPGQGLQFLFEYFSETQRNKGNFPGRFSGRQFSNSRSEMNVSTLELGDSALYLCASSLAGANTGELFFGEGSRLTVL.

The CDR3 DNA sequence: TGTGCCAGCCGAGTACGACAGGTGCTAGGGGAGACCCAGTACTTC. It encodes CASRVRQVLGETQYF. The J gene is TRBJ2-5, the V gene TRBV27; maybe TRBD1 (6 bases). Trimming took off 8 bases at V and 5 bases at J, with 21 bases between the two ends. Germline V CDR1 and CDR2: MNHEY, SMNVEV (reference sequence). The CDR3 spans 15 residues.

The chain uses TRBV4-2 and TRBJ1-1, with D possibly TRBD1 on 5 matching bases. This CDR3 region has 12 residues. The ends were cut back, 4 bases at V and 11 bases at J, with 14 bases in the middle. Germline V gives CDR1 LGHNA, CDR2 YNFKEQ. CDR3 nucleotide sequence: TGTGCCAGCAGCCGCCGGCCAGGGCCGGCTTTCTTT. As protein: CASSRRPGPAFF.

The chain links TRBV15 to TRBJ1-5, with D perhaps TRBD1 (5 bases). This CDR3 comprises 17 residues. V gave up 0 bases and J gave up 0 bases, with 12 bases separating them. CDR1 and CDR2 (germline): LNHNV, YYDKDF (reference sequence). CDR3 amino acids: CATSREAGYYSNQPQHF. CDR3 DNA sequence: TGTGCCACCAGCAGAGAGGCAGGGTATTATAGCAATCAGCCCCAGCATTTT. The variable domain in full, with the rest retrieved from reference TRBV15 and TRBJ1-5, is DAMVIQNPRYQVTQFGKPVTLSCSQTLNHNVMYWYQQKSSQAPKLLFHYYDKDFNNEADTPDNFQSRRPNTSFCFLDIRSPGLGDTAMYLCATSREAGYYSNQPQHFGDGTRLSIL.

The chain has TRBV28 and TRBJ1-1, with D unresolved. CDR3 length equals 16 residues. Germline loops: CDR1 MDHEN, CDR2 SYDVKM. V was pared by 5 bases and J by 4 bases, with 20 bases between. CDR3 sequence (DNA): TGTGCCAGCAGTCCCCATCAAAGGGCCGGGGTCACTGAAGCTTTCTTT. Residues: CASSPHQRAGVTEAFF.

Turning to this clone: The DNA is omitted, as the CDR3 cannot be located on it reliably, and the CDR3 follows TCRdb's listing. The chain employs TRBV30 and TRBJ1-2. The CDR3 has 13 amino acids, counting both end residues. Germline V gives CDR1 GTSNPN, CDR2 SVGIG (reference sequence). The CDR3 sequence: CAWNRGVGTGNTF.

The rearrangement links TRBV9 to TRBJ2-3; weak D call: TRBD2 (5 bases). V was trimmed by 3 bases and J by 6 bases, leaving 20 bases between them. The CDR3 contains 16 residues. The germline V gene encodes CDR1 SGDLS and CDR2 YYNGEE. The CDR3 DNA reads TGTGCCAGCAGCGCGACCAGATCGGGGAAAGGGGATACGCAGTATTTT. It codes for CASSATRSGKGDTQYF.